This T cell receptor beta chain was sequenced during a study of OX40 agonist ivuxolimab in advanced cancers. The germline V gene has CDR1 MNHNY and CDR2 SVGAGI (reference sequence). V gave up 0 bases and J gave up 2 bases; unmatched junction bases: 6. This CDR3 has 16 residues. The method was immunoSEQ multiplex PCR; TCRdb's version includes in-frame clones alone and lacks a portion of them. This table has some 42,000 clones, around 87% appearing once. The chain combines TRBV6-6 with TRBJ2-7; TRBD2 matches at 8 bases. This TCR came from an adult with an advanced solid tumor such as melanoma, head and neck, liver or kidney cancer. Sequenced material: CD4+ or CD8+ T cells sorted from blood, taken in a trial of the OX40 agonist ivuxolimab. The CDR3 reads CASSYSRAGEAYEQYF. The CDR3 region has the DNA TGTGCCAGCAGTTACTCGAGAGCGGGAGAGGCCTACGAGCAGTACTTC.